The source of this TCR beta chain is a study of early T cells in non-severe SARS-CoV-2 infection. Study context: From unsorted whole blood, bulk RNA was sequenced, and the chains remained unpaired.

CDR1 SGHRS and CDR2 YFSETQ come from the germline V gene. The CDR3 runs to 13 residues. The V gene lost 2 bases and the J gene lost 3 bases, with 8 bases spanning the gap. TCRdb recomputed calls from the 5' RACE reads with MiXCR, one row per CDR3 protein. This table has 81,000 or so distinct CDR3 sequences, 9.5% to 15% appearing once. The chain is built from TRBV5-1 and TRBJ2-5; the D is unclear. This TCR was sampled from an adult who was a healthcare worker with PCR-confirmed SARS-CoV-2 infection or an uninfected control (not recorded which). Sequenced sample: whole blood. This chain's CDR3 is CASSFIREETQYF. The DNA of the CDR3 is TGCGCCAGCAGCTTTATTAGAGAAGAGACCCAGTACTTC.